Listed below are T cell receptor beta chains from one sample, sequenced in a study of T cells in localized non-small cell lung cancer. The table came from immunoSEQ multiplex PCR; TCRdb's copy has only in-frame clones and leaves some out. Here the sample spans 25,000 to 30,000 clones, more than 70% being singletons. This material consisted of peripheral blood, taken before any cancer treatment. Every receptor here comes from an older female donor with stage III squamous cell lung carcinoma. Both conserved end residues are part of each CDR3. A D gene is named only where the DNA matches it firmly. Not all rows give a size; the values are once, few, many and, for expanded clones, a class.

V gene: TRBV11-3
D gene: TRBD2
clone size: .
J gene: TRBJ2-1
CDR3 protein: CASSSHGLAGGNEQFF
CDR3 DNA: TGTGCCAGCAGCTCGCACGGACTAGCGGGGGGCAATGAGCAGTTCTTC

V gene: TRBV27
D gene: TRBD2
clone size: .
J gene: TRBJ2-5
CDR3 protein: CASSYKRGVQETQYF
CDR3 DNA: TGTGCCAGCAGCTACAAGCGGGGAGTACAAGAGACCCAGTACTTC

V gene: TRBV2
D gene: TRBD1
clone size: .
J gene: TRBJ1-1
CDR3 protein: CASRTGQMNTEAFF
CDR3 DNA: TGTGCCAGCAGAACGGGACAGATGAACACTGAAGCTTTCTTT

V gene: TRBV5-5
D gene: .
clone size: .
J gene: TRBJ2-6
CDR3 protein: CASSLGTAPGANVLTF
CDR3 DNA: TGTGCCAGCAGCTTGGGGACAGCGCCTGGGGCCAACGTCCTGACTTTC

V gene: TRBV19
D gene: .
clone size: once
J gene: TRBJ2-7
CDR3 protein: CASAQRQEASYEQYF
CDR3 DNA: TGTGCCTCCGCGCAGCGGCAGGAGGCCTCCTACGAGCAGTACTTC

V gene: TRBV7-2
D gene: TRBD1
clone size: .
J gene: TRBJ2-7
CDR3 protein: CASSLAAGQGSHEQYF
CDR3 DNA: TGTGCCAGCAGCTTAGCAGCTGGACAGGGGAGCCACGAGCAGTACTTC

V gene: TRBV28
D gene: TRBD1
clone size: once
J gene: TRBJ2-3
CDR3 protein: CASSFWTGDREDTQYF
CDR3 DNA: TGTGCCAGCAGTTTTTGGACAGGGGATAGGGAAGATACGCAGTATTTT

V gene: TRBV11-1
D gene: .
clone size: .
J gene: TRBJ1-6
CDR3 protein: CASRGQGVSPLHF
CDR3 DNA: TGTGCCAGCAGAGGTCAGGGTGTCTCACCCCTCCACTTT

V gene: TRBV28
D gene: .
clone size: .
J gene: TRBJ2-5
CDR3 protein: CASSPTLAVAMTQYF
CDR3 DNA: TGTGCCAGCAGTCCCACTTTAGCGGTGGCAATGACCCAGTACTTC

V gene: TRBV18
D gene: .
clone size: .
J gene: TRBJ1-2
CDR3 protein: CASSPWGSDYGYTF
CDR3 DNA: TGTGCCAGCTCACCCTGGGGGTCGGACTATGGCTACACCTTC

V gene: TRBV28
D gene: .
clone size: .
J gene: TRBJ2-3
CDR3 protein: CASSFRVGPNTDTQYF
CDR3 DNA: TGTGCCAGCAGTTTTAGGGTGGGACCGAACACAGATACGCAGTATTTT

V gene: TRBV18
D gene: .
clone size: .
J gene: TRBJ2-3
CDR3 protein: CASSPTRGDTQYF
CDR3 DNA: TGTGCCAGCTCACCCACACGAGGAGATACGCAGTATTTT

V gene: TRBV5-1
D gene: TRBD2
clone size: .
J gene: TRBJ2-7
CDR3 protein: CASSVGTSGAGNEQYF
CDR3 DNA: TGCGCCAGCAGCGTGGGGACTAGCGGAGCGGGGAACGAGCAGTACTTC

V gene: TRBV21-1
D gene: .
clone size: .
J gene: TRBJ2-2
CDR3 protein: CASSNGATLNTGELFF
CDR3 DNA: TGTGCCAGCAGCAATGGGGCTACCCTGAACACCGGGGAGCTGTTTTTT

V gene: TRBV7-9
D gene: .
clone size: .
J gene: TRBJ2-7
CDR3 protein: CASSPGGVRDIYEQYF
CDR3 DNA: TGTGCCAGCAGCCCAGGGGGGGTGCGGGACATCTACGAGCAGTACTTC

V gene: TRBV11-2
D gene: .
clone size: .
J gene: TRBJ2-7
CDR3 protein: CASSLSAIYEQYF
CDR3 DNA: TGTGCCAGCAGCTTATCTGCGATTTACGAGCAGTACTTC

V gene: TRBV5-1
D gene: TRBD1
clone size: .
J gene: TRBJ2-3
CDR3 protein: CASSLDRTGAPTDTQYF
CDR3 DNA: TGCGCCAGCAGCTTGGATCGGACAGGGGCCCCCACAGATACGCAGTATTTT

V gene: TRBV9
D gene: TRBD1
clone size: .
J gene: TRBJ1-5
CDR3 protein: CASSDGQGGSNQPQHF
CDR3 DNA: TGTGCCAGCAGCGATGGACAGGGCGGCAGCAATCAGCCCCAGCATTTT

V gene: TRBV7-6
D gene: .
clone size: .
J gene: TRBJ1-5
CDR3 protein: CASSLGSYNQPQHF
CDR3 DNA: TGTGCCAGCAGCTTAGGCTCTTATAATCAGCCCCAGCATTTT

V gene: TRBV4-3
D gene: .
clone size: .
J gene: TRBJ2-3
CDR3 protein: CASSQALTDTQYF
CDR3 DNA: TGCGCCAGCAGCCAAGCCCTAACAGATACGCAGTATTTT

V gene: TRBV6-5
D gene: TRBD2
clone size: .
J gene: TRBJ2-3
CDR3 protein: CASRVGLGTDTQYF
CDR3 DNA: TGTGCCAGCAGGGTGGGACTAGGGACGGATACGCAGTATTTT

V gene: TRBV7-3
D gene: TRBD1
clone size: .
J gene: TRBJ1-1
CDR3 protein: CASSETGMNTEAFF
CDR3 DNA: TGTGCCAGCAGCGAGACAGGGATGAACACTGAAGCTTTCTTT

V gene: TRBV7-2
D gene: .
clone size: .
J gene: TRBJ1-1
CDR3 protein: CASSSQGSGNTEAFF
CDR3 DNA: TGTGCCAGCAGCAGTCAGGGTTCAGGGAACACTGAAGCTTTCTTT

V gene: TRBV7-8
D gene: .
clone size: .
J gene: TRBJ1-1
CDR3 protein: CASSPLQGGRTEAFF
CDR3 DNA: TGTGCCAGCAGCCCCCTCCAGGGAGGAAGGACTGAAGCTTTCTTT

V gene: TRBV7-2
D gene: TRBD2
clone size: .
J gene: TRBJ2-3
CDR3 protein: CASSLASGGTDTQYF
CDR3 DNA: TGTGCCAGCAGCTTAGCTAGCGGGGGGACAGATACGCAGTATTTT

V gene: TRBV10-3
D gene: .
clone size: .
J gene: TRBJ1-5
CDR3 protein: CAISEGGPPYSNQPQHF
CDR3 DNA: TGTGCCATCAGTGAGGGCGGTCCTCCCTATAGCAATCAGCCCCAGCATTTT

V gene: TRBV9
D gene: .
clone size: .
J gene: TRBJ1-2
CDR3 protein: CASSVVSGPSYGYTF
CDR3 DNA: TGTGCCAGCAGCGTAGTATCAGGGCCTTCCTATGGCTACACCTTC

V gene: TRBV5-1
D gene: .
clone size: .
J gene: TRBJ2-7
CDR3 protein: CASSWVPGSSTYEQYF
CDR3 DNA: TGCGCCAGCAGCTGGGTACCGGGTAGCAGCACCTACGAGCAGTACTTC

V gene: TRBV19
D gene: TRBD1
clone size: .
J gene: TRBJ1-2
CDR3 protein: CASTDRGPYGYTF
CDR3 DNA: TGTGCCAGTACAGACAGGGGCCCATATGGCTACACCTTC

V gene: TRBV2
D gene: .
clone size: .
J gene: TRBJ2-7
CDR3 protein: CASNLGDLKEQYF
CDR3 DNA: TGTGCCAGTAATCTTGGGGATTTGAAGGAGCAGTACTTC

V gene: TRBV28
D gene: .
clone size: few
J gene: TRBJ2-7
CDR3 protein: CASSLLRSRGEQYF
CDR3 DNA: TGTGCCAGCAGTTTACTCCGGAGTAGGGGTGAGCAGTACTTC

V gene: TRBV2
D gene: TRBD1
clone size: .
J gene: TRBJ1-2
CDR3 protein: CASSRTGEGYTF
CDR3 DNA: TGTGCCAGCAGTAGGACAGGGGAAGGCTACACCTTC

V gene: TRBV2
D gene: .
clone size: few
J gene: TRBJ1-5
CDR3 protein: CASSEHVNQPQHF
CDR3 DNA: TGTGCCAGCAGTGAACATGTCAATCAGCCCCAGCATTTT

V gene: TRBV5-6
D gene: TRBD2
clone size: few
J gene: TRBJ2-1
CDR3 protein: CASSFGGSVNEQFF
CDR3 DNA: TGTGCCAGCAGCTTCGGCGGGAGTGTTAATGAGCAGTTCTTC

V gene: TRBV6-1
D gene: TRBD1
clone size: .
J gene: TRBJ1-2
CDR3 protein: CASSKTGDYYGYTF
CDR3 DNA: TGTGCCAGCAGTAAGACAGGGGACTACTATGGCTACACCTTC

V gene: TRBV7-9
D gene: TRBD2
clone size: .
J gene: TRBJ2-5
CDR3 protein: CASSPGLAGLAETQYF
CDR3 DNA: TGTGCCAGCAGCCCAGGACTAGCGGGGCTTGCGGAGACCCAGTACTTC

V gene: TRBV30
D gene: TRBD2
clone size: few
J gene: TRBJ2-3
CDR3 protein: CAWSVGGGGSDTQYF
CDR3 DNA: TGTGCCTGGAGTGTTGGGGGGGGAGGGTCAGATACGCAGTATTTT

V gene: TRBV5-4
D gene: TRBD2
clone size: .
J gene: TRBJ2-1
CDR3 protein: CASSSPLAGGGNEQFF
CDR3 DNA: TGTGCCAGCAGTTCCCCCCTAGCGGGAGGTGGGAATGAGCAGTTCTTC

V gene: TRBV6-6
D gene: TRBD1
clone size: .
J gene: TRBJ2-5
CDR3 protein: CASRGQLQETQYF
CDR3 DNA: TGTGCCAGCAGGGGACAGTTACAAGAGACCCAGTACTTC

V gene: TRBV9
D gene: TRBD1
clone size: .
J gene: TRBJ1-1
CDR3 protein: CASSATGAASAEAFF
CDR3 DNA: TGTGCCAGCAGCGCAACAGGGGCGGCCTCCGCTGAAGCTTTCTTT

V gene: TRBV2
D gene: .
clone size: .
J gene: TRBJ1-5
CDR3 protein: CASSDRGHQPQHF
CDR3 DNA: TGTGCCAGCAGTGACAGAGGGCATCAGCCCCAGCATTTT

V gene: TRBV5-4
D gene: TRBD1
clone size: .
J gene: TRBJ1-4
CDR3 protein: CASSQGQERGEKLFF
CDR3 DNA: TGTGCCAGCAGCCAAGGACAGGAACGGGGTGAAAAACTGTTTTTT

V gene: TRBV15
D gene: .
clone size: once
J gene: TRBJ2-3
CDR3 protein: CATSRALAYYTDTQYF
CDR3 DNA: TGTGCCACCAGCAGAGCTCTAGCGTATTACACAGATACGCAGTATTTT

V gene: TRBV28
D gene: .
clone size: .
J gene: TRBJ1-3
CDR3 protein: CASRGTVSGNTIYF
CDR3 DNA: TGTGCCAGCCGGGGGACGGTCTCTGGAAACACCATATATTTT

V gene: TRBV25-1
D gene: .
clone size: .
J gene: TRBJ1-5
CDR3 protein: CASSSRGNQPQHF
CDR3 DNA: TGTGCCAGCAGTAGTAGGGGGAATCAGCCCCAGCATTTT

V gene: TRBV2
D gene: .
clone size: .
J gene: TRBJ1-4
CDR3 protein: CASSIQSTKLFF
CDR3 DNA: TGTGCCAGCAGTATACAGAGTACCAAACTGTTTTTT

V gene: TRBV27
D gene: .
clone size: .
J gene: TRBJ2-1
CDR3 protein: CASSLPQGWGYNEQFF
CDR3 DNA: TGTGCCAGCAGTTTACCCCAGGGTTGGGGGTACAATGAGCAGTTCTTC

V gene: TRBV2
D gene: TRBD1
clone size: .
J gene: TRBJ2-3
CDR3 protein: CASRRGAGGADTQYF
CDR3 DNA: TGTGCCAGCAGGAGGGGGGCAGGGGGCGCAGATACGCAGTATTTT

V gene: TRBV28
D gene: .
clone size: .
J gene: TRBJ1-1
CDR3 protein: CASSFKFTEAFF
CDR3 DNA: TGTGCCAGCAGTTTTAAGTTTACTGAAGCTTTCTTT

V gene: TRBV9
D gene: TRBD2
clone size: once
J gene: TRBJ2-7
CDR3 protein: CASSAARLAGEGEAYEQYF
CDR3 DNA: TGTGCCAGCAGCGCGGCGAGACTAGCGGGAGAAGGGGAGGCCTACGAGCAGTACTTC